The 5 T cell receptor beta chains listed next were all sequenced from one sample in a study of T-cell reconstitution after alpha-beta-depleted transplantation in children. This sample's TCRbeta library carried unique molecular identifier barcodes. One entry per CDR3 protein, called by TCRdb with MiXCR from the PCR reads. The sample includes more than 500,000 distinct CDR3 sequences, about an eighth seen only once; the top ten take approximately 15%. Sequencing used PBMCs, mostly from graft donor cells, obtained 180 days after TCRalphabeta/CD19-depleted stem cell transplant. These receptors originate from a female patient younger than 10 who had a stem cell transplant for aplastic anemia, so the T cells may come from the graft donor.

The CDR3: CASSPVGSVGDLFSAQHF. The CDR3 bases are TGTGCCAGCAGCCCGGTCGGATCGGTGGGGGACCTTTTTTCAGCCCAGCATTTT. The chain has TRBV7-8 and TRBJ1-5; weak D call: TRBD1 (5 bases). The germline V gene encodes CDR1 SGHVS and CDR2 FQNEAQ. This CDR3 region has 18 residues. V was trimmed by 5 bases and J by 11 bases, leaving 31 bases between them. The variable domain in full, completed from reference TRBV7-8 and TRBJ1-5, reads GAGVSQSPRYKVAKRGQDVALRCDPISGHVSLFWYQQALGQGPEFLTYFQNEAQLDKSGLPSDRFFAERPEGSVSTLKIQRTQQEDSAVYLCASSPVGSVGDLFSAQHFGDGTRLSIL.

CDR3 protein: CSVAGTGGKQYV. CDR3 sequence (DNA): TGCAGCGTTGCCGGGACAGGGGGAAAGCAGTACGTC. J is TRBJ2-7 and V is TRBV29-1; TRBD1 matches at 11 bases. Germline CDR1 is SQVTM and CDR2 is ANQGSEA. J gave up 8 bases and V 4 bases, and 4 bases lay outside the gene matches. This CDR3 region has 12 residues.

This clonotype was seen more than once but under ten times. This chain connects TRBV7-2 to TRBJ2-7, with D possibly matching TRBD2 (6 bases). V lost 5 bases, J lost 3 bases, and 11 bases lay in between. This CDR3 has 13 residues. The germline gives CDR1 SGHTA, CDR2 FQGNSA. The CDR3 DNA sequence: TGTGCCAGCAGCCGGCTGCGGGGCTACGAGCAGTACGTC. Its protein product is CASSRLRGYEQYV.

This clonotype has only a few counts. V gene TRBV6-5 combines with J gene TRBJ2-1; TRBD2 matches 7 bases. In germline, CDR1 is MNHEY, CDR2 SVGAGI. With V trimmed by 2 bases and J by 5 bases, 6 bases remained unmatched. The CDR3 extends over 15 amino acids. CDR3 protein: CASSYLGLADNEQFF. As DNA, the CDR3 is TGTGCCAGCAGTTACCTTGGGCTAGCGGACAATGAGCAGTTCTTC.

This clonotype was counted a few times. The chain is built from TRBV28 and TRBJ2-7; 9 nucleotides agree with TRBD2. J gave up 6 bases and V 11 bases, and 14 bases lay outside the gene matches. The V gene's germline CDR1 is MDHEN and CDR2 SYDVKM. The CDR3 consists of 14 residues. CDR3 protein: CASWGAGGIGEQYF. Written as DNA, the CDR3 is TGTGCCTCTTGGGGGGCGGGAGGGATAGGCGAGCAGTACTTC. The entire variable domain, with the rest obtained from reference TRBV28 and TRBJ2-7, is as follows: DVKVTQSSRYLVKRTGEKVFLECVQDMDHENMFWYRQDPGLGLRLIYFSYDVKMKEKGDIPEGYSVSREKKERFSLILESASTNQTSMYLCASWGAGGIGEQYFGPGTRLTVT.